What follows is one T cell receptor beta chain and its context. What it recognizes is unknown. The data were taken from a study of a mutant IDH1 vaccine in newly diagnosed glioma. TCRdb keeps only in-frame clones here, not all; method: immunoSEQ multiplex PCR. The data show about 75,000 clones, with roughly 90% seen just once and 0.55% to 0.65% held by the top ten. Time point meaning: week 5, during vaccination. A 20-mer mutant IDH1 peptide at 300 ug was injected subcutaneously with topical imiquimod. V was trimmed by 4 bases and J by 3 bases, leaving 11 bases between them. Germline V lookup: CDR1 SGHRS, CDR2 YFSETQ. The CDR3 sequence is 14 residues long.

The sequenced sample was PBMCs, obtained from a glioma patient whose treatment included an IDH1 peptide vaccine. The V and J genes are TRBV5-1 and TRBJ2-1, with D possibly being TRBD2 (5 bases). This TCR came from a woman between 50 and 59 years old with glioma. This chain's CDR3 is CASSPRGDYNEQFF. Here the CDR3 DNA reads TGCGCCAGCAGCCCCCGGGGTGACTACAATGAGCAGTTCTTC.